This T cell receptor beta chain emerged from a study of blood T cell repertoires in COVID-19. The overall study: Italy, Spain and the United States were the sources of the convalescent and acute COVID-19 samples. PBMCs, B-cell-depleted T cells, or T cells were the source of the cDNA or gDNA that made up the material.

V lost 1 base and J 8 bases, leaving 20 bases between the germline ends. This CDR3 spans 16 amino acids. Germline CDR1 and CDR2: SGHVS and FNYEAQ. Assay used: immunoSEQ multiplex PCR; TCRdb lists only in-frame clones, some missing. The sample contains 110,000 to 150,000 clones, around 87% of which appear only once. The V gene is TRBV7-6, the J gene TRBJ1-2; D may be TRBD1 (6 bases). The source of this sequence is a woman between 40 and 55 years old with acute or convalescent COVID-19. The material sequenced was peripheral blood. The CDR3, as DNA: TGTGCCAGCAGCTTAGGGACAGAAGCCCTCCCGGGAGGCTACACCTTC. This translates into CASSLGTEALPGGYTF.